The 32 T cell receptor beta chains reported below all come from one sample, sequenced in a study of early T cells in non-severe SARS-CoV-2 infection. TCRdb recomputed calls from the 5' RACE reads with MiXCR, one row per CDR3 protein. The profile covers tens of thousands of distinct CDR3 sequences, with about a sixth appearing a single time and 9.5% to 15% taken by the ten largest. Material: whole blood. All receptors derive from an adult who was a healthcare worker with PCR-confirmed SARS-CoV-2 infection or an uninfected control (not recorded which).

This clonotype was counted a few times. The chain employs TRBV9 and TRBJ2-2, with a weak D call TRBD1 (6 bases). Germline CDR1 reads SGDLS; CDR2 reads YYNGEE. Trimming pared 3 bases from V and 1 base from J, leaving 10 bases between. The CDR3 is 15 residues long. In nucleotides, the CDR3 is TGTGCCAGCAGCGCCGGGACACTGAACACCGGGGAGCTGTTTTTT. It codes for CASSAGTLNTGELFF.

This clonotype has at least ten counts. The chain recombines TRBV7-8 with TRBJ2-3; 8 positions match TRBD1. From germline, CDR1 is SGHVS and CDR2 FQNEAQ. The CDR3 spans 18 residues. Germline trimming cut 2 bases from V and 2 bases from J; bases unmatched to any gene: 12. The CDR3 bases are TGTGCCAGCAGCTTACCAGAAGACAGGGGCGTTGACACAGATACGCAGTATTTT. Its protein is CASSLPEDRGVDTDTQYF.

The chain recombines TRBV11-2 with TRBJ2-7; D is unresolved. V lost 1 base and J 6 bases, leaving 10 bases between the germline ends. The CDR3 spans 13 residues. Germline V gene sequence: CDR1 SGHAT, CDR2 FQNNGV. In DNA form, the CDR3 reads TGTGCCAGCAGCTTAGCGGACGGTGCCGAGCAGTACTTC. Residues: CASSLADGAEQYF.

This clonotype was counted a few times. The chain joins TRBV7-9 to TRBJ2-5; D ambiguous. Germline CDR1 SEHNR, CDR2 FQNEAQ (reference sequence). The CDR3 is 10 amino acids. Trimming cost V 6 bases and J 4 bases, with 3 bases left between them. CDR3 in amino acids: CASRGETQYF. Here the CDR3 DNA reads TGTGCCAGCAGGGGAGAGACCCAGTACTTC.

This clonotype turned up a few times. The genes are TRBV6-6 and TRBJ1-1, with D possibly matching TRBD1 (6 bases). Germline loops: CDR1 MNHNY, CDR2 SVGAGI (reference sequence). Trimming took 4 bases from V and 4 from J, leaving 10 bases between them. The CDR3 is 13 residues long. CDR3: CASSSGGLTEAFF. CDR3 nucleotides: TGTGCCAGCAGTTCGGGGGGCCTCACTGAAGCTTTCTTT.

This clonotype was observed a handful of times. The V and J genes are TRBV5-4 and TRBJ2-1; TRBD2 matches at 14 bases. The germline V gene has CDR1 SGHNT and CDR2 YYREEE (reference sequence). V was clipped by 5 bases and J by 7 bases; unmatched bases: 5. The CDR3 loop spans 15 amino acids. Written as DNA, the CDR3 is TGTGCCAGCAGACGACTAGCGGGAGGGCGGAATGAGCAGTTCTTC. Its translation: CASRRLAGGRNEQFF.

This clonotype has a handful of counts. At one end, the junction sequence differs from germline, possibly due to a read error. This chain uses TRBV30 with TRBJ2-1; D is ambiguous. CDR1 and CDR2 from the germline V gene are GTSNPN and SVGIG (reference sequence). The CDR3 is 14 residues long. The chain's CDR3 is CVWSVDTTRIEQFF. CDR3 sequence (DNA): TGTGTCTGGAGTGTAGACACCACCAGGATTGAGCAGTTCTTC.

Only a few counts were recorded for this clonotype. V usage is TRBV5-6 and J usage is TRBJ1-2; unclear D gene. The V and J ends lost 4 bases and 6 bases respectively, with 13 bases between them. The CDR3 covers 13 residues. CDR1 is SGHDT and CDR2 is YYEEEE in the germline V gene. The CDR3 here is CASSLDGQDGYTF. In DNA, the CDR3 is TGTGCCAGCAGCCTGGACGGGCAGGATGGCTACACCTTC.

This clonotype is medium-sized within its sample. The genes are TRBV5-4 and TRBJ2-1; either TRBD1 or TRBD2 may fit D (6 bases each). The CDR3 length is 13 residues. With 0 bases removed from V and 7 bases from J, the gap between germline ends came to 8 bases. Germline assignment: CDR1 SGHNT and CDR2 YYREEE (reference sequence). The CDR3 bases are TGTGCCAGCAGCTTGGGGGGGGCAAATGAGCAGTTCTTC. As protein: CASSLGGANEQFF.

Many counts were recorded for this clonotype. The chain uses TRBV11-2 and TRBJ2-5, with D unresolved. The CDR3 length is 14 residues. Per germline, CDR1 SGHAT and CDR2 FQNNGV. V lost 4 bases and J 2 bases, leaving 11 bases between the germline ends. CDR3 sequence: CASSSDLRQETQYF. CDR3 coding DNA: TGTGCCAGCAGCTCGGACCTACGTCAAGAGACCCAGTACTTC.

The chain uses TRBV28 and TRBJ2-7; 10 bases agree with TRBD2. V lost 6 bases to trimming and J lost 2 bases; unmatched junction nucleotides: 7. This CDR3 has 15 residues. Germline CDR1 and CDR2: MDHEN and SYDVKM. The CDR3 DNA follows: TGTGCCAGCAGGGGCTTAGCGGGAGGTCCCTACGAGCAGTACTTC. Translating it yields CASRGLAGGPYEQYF.

CDR3 nucleotide sequence: TGTGCCAGCAGTTACCTTGTTGGAACCCAGTACTTC. Translated: CASSYLVGTQYF. The J gene is TRBJ2-5, the V gene TRBV6-6; D not resolved. CDR3 length equals 12 residues. V was clipped by 2 bases and J by 8 bases, with 9 bases between them. CDR1 and CDR2 from the germline V gene are MNHNY and SVGAGI (reference sequence).

The rearrangement uses TRBV12-3 or TRBV12-4 and TRBJ2-5, with TRBD1 as a possible D gene (6 bases). The CDR3 covers 11 residues. Trimming took off 7 bases at V and 9 bases at J, with 12 bases between the two ends. In nucleotides, the CDR3 is TGTGCCAGCACTTCTACAGGGCCCCAGTACTTC. This codes for CASTSTGPQYF.

V is TRBV5-1 and J is TRBJ2-7, with TRBD2 matching over 9 bases. The V and J ends lost 2 bases and 5 bases, in that order; junction bases with no gene match: 8. The CDR3 is 15 residues long. Germline V CDR1 and CDR2: SGHRS, YFSETQ. The CDR3 spells CASSFVAGVSHEQYF. The CDR3 DNA reads as TGCGCCAGCAGCTTCGTAGCGGGGGTTTCCCACGAGCAGTACTTC. Looking up the rest from reference TRBV5-1 and TRBJ2-7 gives the full variable domain: KAGVTQTPRYLIKTRGQQVTLSCSPISGHRSVSWYQQTPGQGLQFLFEYFSETQRNKGNFPGRFSGRQFSNSRSEMNVSTLELGDSALYLCASSFVAGVSHEQYFGPGTRLTVT.

A remark on this clonotype: This may arise from a read error, as a much more abundant clone is one base away. The CDR3 does not end in the conserved phenylalanine or tryptophan, so this is likely a read error. The chain recombines TRBV25-1 with TRBJ1-3; TRBD1 is a possible D gene (5 bases). CDR1 MGHDK and CDR2 SYGVNS come from the germline V gene. This CDR3 region has 14 residues. The ends were cut back, 6 bases at V and 0 bases at J, with 9 bases in the middle. CDR3 sequence reads: CASRDSRSGNTIYL. CDR3 DNA sequence: TGTGCCAGCAGAGACAGTCGCTCTGGAAACACCATATATCTT.

This clonotype came up a few times. V and J are TRBV7-2 and TRBJ2-5, with TRBD2 identical over 7 bases. Germline-derived CDR1 and CDR2 are SGHTA and FQGNSA. This CDR3 comprises 18 residues. The J segment lost 2 bases and the V segment lost 2 bases, leaving 14 bases of the junction unmatched. CDR3 region: CASSLQGLGVSGQETQYF. The CDR3 nucleotides are TGTGCCAGCAGCTTACAAGGCTTGGGGGTTAGCGGGCAAGAGACCCAGTACTTC.

The CDR3 coding sequence is TGCGCCAGCAGCTTGGGGCCAAGAGGGGCGGGAACAGATACGCAGTATTTT. It encodes CASSLGPRGAGTDTQYF. The rearrangement uses TRBV5-1 and TRBJ2-3; D is possibly TRBD2 (6 bases). The CDR3 extends over 17 amino acids. V gave up 0 bases and J gave up 3 bases, with 17 bases separating them. Germline V CDR1 and CDR2: SGHRS, YFSETQ.

V is TRBV7-9 and J is TRBJ2-5; 10 nucleotides line up with TRBD2. The germline V gene has CDR1 SEHNR and CDR2 FQNEAQ (reference sequence). CDR3 length: 15 amino acids. Trimming removed 3 bases from V and 4 bases from J; junction bases left unmatched: 5. Here the CDR3 DNA reads TGTGCCAGCAGCTTTCCGACTAGCGGGTCAGAGACCCAGTACTTC. Protein: CASSFPTSGSETQYF.

This clonotype was seen at least ten times. The rearrangement links TRBV29-1 to TRBJ1-5; 8 bases match TRBD1. The CDR3 is 12 residues long. With V trimmed by 7 bases and J by 6 bases, 5 bases remained unmatched. CDR1 is SQVTM, CDR2 ANQGSEA, per germline. The CDR3 nucleotides read TGCAGCGCACAGGGGGGAGGTCAGCCCCAGCATTTT. Translation: CSAQGGGQPQHF.

The J gene is TRBJ2-5, the V gene TRBV11-2; TRBD1 might be the D (6 bases). V shed 1 base and J shed 2 bases, with 14 bases lying between them. Germline lookup yields CDR1 SGHAT and CDR2 FQNNGV. This CDR3 has 16 amino acids. CDR3 in DNA: TGTGCCAGCAGCTTAGGACTGAGGGGGAAGCAAGAGACCCAGTACTTC. This sequence encodes CASSLGLRGKQETQYF.

The V and J genes are TRBV20-1 and TRBJ2-7; D remains ambiguous. CDR1 and CDR2 from the germline V gene are DFQATT and SNEGSKA (reference sequence). The CDR3 sequence is 14 residues long. V gave up 6 bases and J gave up 0 bases, with 15 bases separating them. CDR3 protein: CSANMGSSSYEQYF. The CDR3 bases are TGCAGTGCCAACATGGGTTCTAGCTCCTACGAGCAGTACTTC.

With regard to this clonotype: One end of the junction is discordant with germline, which a read error may explain. The chain is built from TRBV6-2 or TRBV6-3 and TRBJ2-7; 7 nucleotides agree with TRBD1. The germline V gene has CDR1 MNHEY and CDR2 SVGEGT. This CDR3 has 12 amino acids. CDR3 region: CASSYPGTEENF. As DNA, the CDR3 is TGTGCCAGCAGTTACCCCGGGACAGAGGAGAACTTC.

This clonotype occurred a few times. The chain employs TRBV29-1 and TRBJ1-1, with D uncertain. CDR1 is SQVTM and CDR2 is ANQGSEA in the germline V gene. This CDR3 comprises 13 residues. V was shortened by 7 bases and J by 0 bases, with 12 bases between the two germline ends. The CDR3 protein is CSAGRDMNTEAFF. In DNA, the CDR3 is TGCAGCGCTGGACGGGATATGAACACTGAAGCTTTCTTT. The whole variable domain, remainder taken from reference TRBV29-1 and TRBJ1-1, is SAVISQKPSRDICQRGTSLTIQCQVDSQVTMMFWYRQQPGQSLTLIATANQGSEATYESGFVIDKFPISRPNLTFSTLTVSNMSPEDSSIYLCSAGRDMNTEAFFGQGTRLTVV.

The V and J genes are TRBV4-1 and TRBJ2-5, with a possible D match to TRBD2 (6 bases). Trimming left V 4 bases short and J 5 bases short, with 14 bases between. The V gene's germline CDR1 is MGHRA and CDR2 YSYEKL. The CDR3 has 14 amino acids. CDR3 protein: CASSLRLSGETQYF. The CDR3 bases are TGCGCCAGCAGCCTTCGACTGAGCGGGGAGACCCAGTACTTC.

This clonotype was recorded at least ten times. This chain joins TRBV6-2 or TRBV6-3 and TRBJ1-5; possibly TRBD1 for D (6 bases). Germline V gene data show CDR1 as MNHEY and CDR2 as SVGEGT. V lost 5 bases, J lost 0 bases, and 11 bases lay in between. CDR3 length: 15 amino acids. Here the CDR3 DNA reads TGTGCCAGCAGTCCGACAGGTCGTAGCAATCAGCCCCAGCATTTT. This gives the protein CASSPTGRSNQPQHF.

This clonotype was observed at least ten times. The genes are TRBV7-6 and TRBJ2-2, with TRBD2 identical over 7 bases. The CDR3 extends over 13 amino acids. Trimming cost V 5 bases and J 5 bases; bases outside gene matches: 2. Germline V gene lookup returns CDR1 SGHVS and CDR2 FNYEAQ. DNA for the CDR3: TGTGCCAGCAGCCCCGGGGGGACCGGGGAGCTGTTTTTT. The encoded protein is CASSPGGTGELFF. Complete variable domain (other parts from reference TRBV7-6 and TRBJ2-2): GAGVSQSPRYKVTKRGQDVALRCDPISGHVSLYWYRQALGQGPEFLTYFNYEAQQDKSGLPNDRFSAERPEGSISTLTIQRTEQRDSAMYRCASSPGGTGELFFGEGSRLTVL.

The rearrangement uses TRBV5-5 and TRBJ2-3, with D possibly being TRBD1 (5 bases). V shed 4 bases and J shed 5 bases, with 11 bases lying between them. The CDR3 contains 13 residues. CDR1 is SGHKS and CDR2 is YYEKEE in the germline V gene (reference sequence). In DNA, the CDR3 is TGTGCCAGCAGCGTAAGACAGCAAGATACGCAGTATTTT. It codes for CASSVRQQDTQYF.

The table lists this clonotype with a few counts. The chain carries TRBV7-9 and TRBJ2-2; no clear D. Germline values: CDR1 SEHNR, CDR2 FQNEAQ (reference sequence). V gave up 1 base and J gave up 0 bases, with 3 bases separating them. The length of the CDR3 is 14 residues. This CDR3 reads CASSLGANTGELFF. The CDR3, as DNA: TGTGCCAGCAGCTTAGGGGCGAACACCGGGGAGCTGTTTTTT.

J is TRBJ2-2 and V is TRBV4-3; D ambiguous. This CDR3 comprises 18 residues. From germline, CDR1 is LGHNA and CDR2 YSLEER. The germline V and J ends were trimmed by 1 base and 5 bases, with 20 bases remaining between them. The DNA of the CDR3 is TGCGCCAGCAGCCAAGTGGCTAATCACGGAGCGTGGACCGGGGAGCTGTTTTTT. This sequence encodes CASSQVANHGAWTGELFF.

This CDR3 reads CASSSGGRSYEQYF. CDR3 sequence (DNA): TGTGCCAGCAGCTCAGGTGGCAGGTCCTACGAGCAGTACTTC. The rearrangement joins TRBV5-4 to TRBJ2-7; no clear D gene. The CDR3 has 14 amino acids. Germline assignment: CDR1 SGHNT and CDR2 YYREEE (reference sequence). The V end was cut by 3 bases, the J end by 1 base, with 11 bases between.

The chain uses TRBV7-9 and TRBJ2-7; TRBD2 aligns across 12 bases. Trimming took 5 bases from V and 3 from J; bases not matched to a gene: 5. CDR3 size: 15 residues. The germline CDR1 and CDR2 sequences are SEHNR and FQNEAQ (reference sequence). CDR3 region: CASSHPTSGGYEQYF. CDR3 nucleotides: TGTGCCAGCAGCCACCCGACTAGCGGGGGCTACGAGCAGTACTTC.

This clonotype came up a few times. J is TRBJ2-7 and V is TRBV5-6; 7 nucleotides align to TRBD1. The germline V gene has CDR1 SGHDT and CDR2 YYEEEE. The CDR3 is 14 residues long. Losses at the gene ends were 2 bases for V and 6 bases for J; bases not matched to a gene: 8. This chain's CDR3 is CASSFQTGSSEQYF. The CDR3, as DNA: TGTGCCAGCAGCTTCCAGACAGGGAGTTCCGAGCAGTACTTC. The full variable domain, with the rest looked up from reference TRBV5-6 and TRBJ2-7, is DAGVTQSPTHLIKTRGQQVTLRCSPKSGHDTVSWYQQALGQGPQFIFQYYEEEERQRGNFPDRFSGHQFPNYSSELNVNALLLGDSALYLCASSFQTGSSEQYFGPGTRLTVT.